The entry below describes one T cell receptor beta chain. J gave up 2 bases and V 4 bases, and 10 bases lay outside the gene matches. Per the germline V gene, CDR1 is ENHRY and CDR2 is SYGVKD. The length of the CDR3 is 17 residues. The source of the sample is a study of OX40 agonist ivuxolimab in advanced cancers. At the level of the study: Intravenous ivuxolimab was administered to patients every 2 weeks at 0.01 to 10 mg/kg.

Method: immunoSEQ multiplex PCR; TCRdb's copy keeps in-frame clones and lacks some. The table lists 90,000 or so clones, about 90% of them singletons, with almost 8.5% in the top ten. The material sequenced was CD4+ or CD8+ T cells sorted from blood, taken in a trial of the OX40 agonist ivuxolimab. The sequence was obtained from an adult with an advanced solid tumor such as melanoma, head and neck, liver or kidney cancer. The chain is built from TRBV10-3 and TRBJ2-1, with 8 bases matching TRBD2. CDR3 residues: CAISADLAGLPYNEQFF. CDR3 in DNA: TGTGCCATCAGTGCCGATCTAGCGGGCCTACCCTACAATGAGCAGTTCTTC.